The sequence of this TCR beta chain was determined in a study of blood T cell repertoires in COVID-19. Study summary: Samples representing acute and convalescent COVID-19 were sourced from the United States, Italy and Spain.

The J segment lost 5 bases and the V segment lost 6 bases, leaving 6 bases of the junction unmatched. The V gene's germline CDR1 is SQVTM and CDR2 ANQGSEA. The length of the CDR3 is 13 residues. The assay was immunoSEQ multiplex PCR, and TCRdb's table has in-frame clones only and misses some. The sample lists about 260,000 clones; about 88% were seen once. Sequencing was done on a sample of peripheral blood. The V and J genes are TRBV29-1 and TRBJ1-1, with 10 nucleotides matching TRBD1. This clonotype was sampled from a woman aged 25 to 45 with COVID-19, enrolled during active disease. The CDR3 loop reads CSVETGGATEAFF. The CDR3 region has the DNA TGCAGCGTAGAGACAGGGGGCGCGACTGAAGCTTTCTTT. The full variable domain, with the rest looked up from reference TRBV29-1 and TRBJ1-1, is SAVISQKPSRDICQRGTSLTIQCQVDSQVTMMFWYRQQPGQSLTLIATANQGSEATYESGFVIDKFPISRPNLTFSTLTVSNMSPEDSSIYLCSVETGGATEAFFGQGTRLTVV.